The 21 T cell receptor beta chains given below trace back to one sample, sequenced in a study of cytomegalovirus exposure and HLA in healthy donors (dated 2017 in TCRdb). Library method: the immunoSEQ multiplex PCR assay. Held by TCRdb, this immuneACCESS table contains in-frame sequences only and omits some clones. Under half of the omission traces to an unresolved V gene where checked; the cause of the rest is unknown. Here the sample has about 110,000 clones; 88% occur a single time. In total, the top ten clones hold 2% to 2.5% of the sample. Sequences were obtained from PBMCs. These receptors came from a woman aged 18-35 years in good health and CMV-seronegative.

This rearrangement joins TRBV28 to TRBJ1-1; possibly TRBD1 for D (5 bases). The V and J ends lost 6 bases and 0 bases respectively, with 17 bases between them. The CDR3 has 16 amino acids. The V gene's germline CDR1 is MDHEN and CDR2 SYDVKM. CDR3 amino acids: CASRAPGYSMNTEAFF. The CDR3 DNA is TGTGCCAGCAGGGCCCCAGGGTATTCGATGAACACTGAAGCTTTCTTT.

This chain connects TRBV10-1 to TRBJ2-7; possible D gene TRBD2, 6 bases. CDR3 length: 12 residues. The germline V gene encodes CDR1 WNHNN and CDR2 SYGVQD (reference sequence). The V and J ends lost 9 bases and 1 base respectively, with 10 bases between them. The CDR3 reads CARTSRSYEQYF. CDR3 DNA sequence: TGCGCCAGGACTAGTAGGTCCTACGAGCAGTACTTC.

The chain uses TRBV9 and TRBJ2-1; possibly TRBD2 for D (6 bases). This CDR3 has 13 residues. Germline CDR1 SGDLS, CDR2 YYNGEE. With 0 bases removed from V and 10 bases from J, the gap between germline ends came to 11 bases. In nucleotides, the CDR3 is TGTGCCAGCAGCGTAGCTTACAGCGGGGAGCAGTTCTTC. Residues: CASSVAYSGEQFF.

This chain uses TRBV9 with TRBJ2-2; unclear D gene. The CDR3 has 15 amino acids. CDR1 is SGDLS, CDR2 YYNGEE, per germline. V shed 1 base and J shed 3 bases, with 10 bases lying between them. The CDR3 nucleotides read TGTGCCAGCAGCGTAAGTAGCCTTGACACCGGGGAGCTGTTTTTT. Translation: CASSVSSLDTGELFF. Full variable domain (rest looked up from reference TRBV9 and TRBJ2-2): DSGVTQTPKHLITATGQRVTLRCSPRSGDLSVYWYQQSLDQGLQFLIQYYNGEERAKGNILERFSAQQFPDLHSELNLSSLELGDSALYFCASSVSSLDTGELFFGEGSRLTVL.

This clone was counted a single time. CDR3 DNA: TGTGCCAGCACCCCTTCGACGGGCTACAATGAGCAGTTCTTC. It encodes CASTPSTGYNEQFF. The rearrangement links TRBV11-1 to TRBJ2-1; D uncertain. CDR3 size: 14 residues. The germline V and J ends were trimmed by 7 bases and 3 bases, with 13 bases remaining between them. Germline assignment: CDR1 SGHAT and CDR2 FQDESV (reference sequence).

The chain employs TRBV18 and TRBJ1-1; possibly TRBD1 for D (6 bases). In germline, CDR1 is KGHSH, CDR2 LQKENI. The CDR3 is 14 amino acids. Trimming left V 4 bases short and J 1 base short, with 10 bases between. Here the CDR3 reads CASSLTGPNTEAFF. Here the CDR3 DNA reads TGTGCCAGCTCACTTACAGGGCCGAACACTGAAGCTTTCTTT.

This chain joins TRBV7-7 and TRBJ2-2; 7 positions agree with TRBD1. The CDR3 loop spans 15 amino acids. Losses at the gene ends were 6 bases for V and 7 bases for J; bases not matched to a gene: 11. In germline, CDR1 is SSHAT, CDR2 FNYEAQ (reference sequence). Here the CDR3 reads CASSSGRTGHGELFF. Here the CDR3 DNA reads TGTGCCAGCAGTTCAGGGCGGACAGGCCACGGGGAGCTGTTTTTT.

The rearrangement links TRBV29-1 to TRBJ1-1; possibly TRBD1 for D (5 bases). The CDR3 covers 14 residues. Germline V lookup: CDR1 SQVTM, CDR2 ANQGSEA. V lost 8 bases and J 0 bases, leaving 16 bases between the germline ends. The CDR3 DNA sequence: TGCAGCTCCCGGACATCTAAACTGAACACTGAAGCTTTCTTT. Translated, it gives CSSRTSKLNTEAFF.

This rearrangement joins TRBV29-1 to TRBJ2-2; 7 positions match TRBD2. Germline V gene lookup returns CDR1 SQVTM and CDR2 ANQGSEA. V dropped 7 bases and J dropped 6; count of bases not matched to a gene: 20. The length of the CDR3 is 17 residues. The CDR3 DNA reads TGCAGCGCCCTGATGGGGTCGGGCCGACTAGCCTCCGGGGAGCTGTTTTTT. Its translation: CSALMGSGRLASGELFF.

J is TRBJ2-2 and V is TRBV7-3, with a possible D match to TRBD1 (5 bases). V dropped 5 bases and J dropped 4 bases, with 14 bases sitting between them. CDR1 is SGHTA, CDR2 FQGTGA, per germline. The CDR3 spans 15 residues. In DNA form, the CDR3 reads TGTGCCAGCAGCGAGACCAGGGTGGGCACCGGGGAGCTGTTTTTT. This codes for CASSETRVGTGELFF.

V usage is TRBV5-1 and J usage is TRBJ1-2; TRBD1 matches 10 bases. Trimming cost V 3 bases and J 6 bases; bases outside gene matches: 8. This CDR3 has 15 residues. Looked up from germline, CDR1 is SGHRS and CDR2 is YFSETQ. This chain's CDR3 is CASSSDRGHYDGYTF. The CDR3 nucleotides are TGCGCCAGCAGCTCAGACAGGGGGCACTATGATGGCTACACCTTC.

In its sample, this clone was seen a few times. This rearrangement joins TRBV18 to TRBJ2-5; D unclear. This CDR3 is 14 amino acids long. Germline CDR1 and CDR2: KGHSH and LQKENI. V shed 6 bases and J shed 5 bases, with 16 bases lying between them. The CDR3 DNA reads TGTGCCAGCTCTCTCTCGTTTGGAGTGGAGACCCAGTACTTC. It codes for CASSLSFGVETQYF.

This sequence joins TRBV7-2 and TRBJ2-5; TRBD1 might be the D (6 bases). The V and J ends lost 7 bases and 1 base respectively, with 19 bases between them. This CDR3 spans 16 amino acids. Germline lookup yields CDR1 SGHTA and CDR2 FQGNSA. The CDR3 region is CASNPWGRGGQETQYF. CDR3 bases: TGTGCCAGCAACCCCTGGGGGCGCGGAGGCCAAGAGACCCAGTACTTC.

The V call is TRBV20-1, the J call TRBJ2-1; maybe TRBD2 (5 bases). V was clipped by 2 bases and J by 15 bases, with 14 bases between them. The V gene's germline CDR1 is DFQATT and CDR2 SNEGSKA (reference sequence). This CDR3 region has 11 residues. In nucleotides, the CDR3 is TGCAGTGCTAGAAGCTTGGGCGGGTGGTTCTTC. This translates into CSARSLGGWFF.

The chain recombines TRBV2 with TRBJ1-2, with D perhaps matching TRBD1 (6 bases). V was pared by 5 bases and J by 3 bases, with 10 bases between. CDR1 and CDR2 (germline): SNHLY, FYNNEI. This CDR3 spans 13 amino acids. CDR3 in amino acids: CASSSQGHYGYTF. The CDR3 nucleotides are TGTGCCAGCAGTTCCCAGGGGCACTATGGCTACACCTTC.

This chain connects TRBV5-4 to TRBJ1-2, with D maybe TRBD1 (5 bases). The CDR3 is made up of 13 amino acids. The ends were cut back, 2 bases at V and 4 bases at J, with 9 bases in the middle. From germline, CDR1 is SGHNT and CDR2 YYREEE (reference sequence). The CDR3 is CASSFDRGYGYTF. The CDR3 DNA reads TGTGCCAGCAGCTTCGACAGAGGCTATGGCTACACCTTC.

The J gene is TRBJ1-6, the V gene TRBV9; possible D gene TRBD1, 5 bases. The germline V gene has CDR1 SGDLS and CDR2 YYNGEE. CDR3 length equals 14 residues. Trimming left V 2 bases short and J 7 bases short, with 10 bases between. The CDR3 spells CASSVRDGNSPLHF. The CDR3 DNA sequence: TGTGCCAGCAGCGTGCGGGACGGCAATTCACCCCTCCACTTT.

The CDR3 bases are TGTGCCAGCAGCCCGGTCCTTGGTGACAATGAGCAGTTCTTC. Translating gives CASSPVLGDNEQFF. The V gene is TRBV6-1, the J gene TRBJ2-1; D uncertain. The V end lost 6 bases, the J end lost 5 bases, and 14 bases lay between the germline ends. The CDR3 is made up of 14 amino acids. CDR1 MNHNS and CDR2 SASEGT come from the germline V gene.

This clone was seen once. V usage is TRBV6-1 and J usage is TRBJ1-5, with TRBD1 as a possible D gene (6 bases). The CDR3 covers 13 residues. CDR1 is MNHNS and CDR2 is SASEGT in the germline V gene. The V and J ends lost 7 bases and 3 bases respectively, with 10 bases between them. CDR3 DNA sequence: TGTGCCAGCATGAGGGGGATCAATCAGCCCCAGCATTTT. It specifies CASMRGINQPQHF.

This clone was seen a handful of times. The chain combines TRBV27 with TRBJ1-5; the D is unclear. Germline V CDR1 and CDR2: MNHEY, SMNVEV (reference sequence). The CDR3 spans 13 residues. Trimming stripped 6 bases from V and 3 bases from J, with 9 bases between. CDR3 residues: CASSAGDNQPQHF. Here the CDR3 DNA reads TGTGCCAGCAGCGCCGGGGACAATCAGCCCCAGCATTTT.

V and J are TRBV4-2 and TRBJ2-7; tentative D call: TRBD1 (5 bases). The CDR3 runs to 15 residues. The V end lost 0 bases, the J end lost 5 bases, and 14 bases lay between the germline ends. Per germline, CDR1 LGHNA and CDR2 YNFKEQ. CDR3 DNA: TGTGCCAGCAGCCAAGAAAGTACAGGTTATGACGAGCAGTACTTC. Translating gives CASSQESTGYDEQYF.